The 4 T cell receptor beta chains below all came from one sample that was sequenced in a study of blood T cell repertoires in COVID-19. This table comes from immunoSEQ multiplex PCR, and its TCRdb copy is limited to in-frame clones, with some not included. The data hold some 86,000 clones, with around 80% observed a single time. What was sequenced was peripheral blood. Receptor source: a woman older than 75 with active or convalescent COVID-19.

For this clone: The sample holds other DNA sequences that translate to the same CDR3. The CDR3 DNA is TGTGCCTGGAGTGTCCCCGGCTATGGCTACACCTTC. Translation: CAWSVPGYGYTF. This sequence joins TRBV30 and TRBJ1-2; D is uncertain. Deletions cut 0 bases from V and 4 bases from J, with 6 bases between. Looked up from germline, CDR1 is GTSNPN and CDR2 is SVGIG (reference sequence). The CDR3 runs 12 residues. Combining the CDR3 with reference TRBV30 and TRBJ1-2 gives the whole variable domain SQTIHQWPATLVQPVGSPLSLECTVEGTSNPNLYWYRQAAGRGLQLLFYSVGIGQISSEVPQNLSASRPQDRQFILSSKKLLLSDSGFYLCAWSVPGYGYTFGSGTRLTVV.

The rearrangement joins TRBV7-8 to TRBJ2-2; TRBD1 is a possible D gene (6 bases). There are 15 residues in the CDR3. CDR1 is SGHVS, CDR2 FQNEAQ, per germline. V lost 5 bases, J lost 2 bases, and 12 bases lay in between. The CDR3 spells CASSPRQANTGELFF. The CDR3 DNA sequence: TGTGCCAGCAGCCCGCGACAGGCTAACACCGGGGAGCTGTTTTTT.

The chain carries TRBV9 and TRBJ2-1, with 12 bases lining up with TRBD2. The germline CDR1 and CDR2 sequences are SGDLS and YYNGEE. The CDR3 runs 15 residues. Unmatched junction bases numbered 7, after V lost 4 bases and J lost 8 bases. CDR3 protein: CASSPSGRAGDEQFF. The CDR3 nucleotides read TGTGCCAGCAGCCCTAGCGGGAGGGCGGGGGATGAGCAGTTCTTC.

The chain employs TRBV2 and TRBJ2-3, with D perhaps TRBD2 (6 bases). V gave up 9 bases and J gave up 2 bases, with 15 bases separating them. Per germline, CDR1 SNHLY and CDR2 FYNNEI. CDR3 size: 14 residues. The CDR3 DNA reads TGTGCCAGTGCTACTAGCACCCTCACAGATACGCAGTATTTT. Its translation is CASATSTLTDTQYF.